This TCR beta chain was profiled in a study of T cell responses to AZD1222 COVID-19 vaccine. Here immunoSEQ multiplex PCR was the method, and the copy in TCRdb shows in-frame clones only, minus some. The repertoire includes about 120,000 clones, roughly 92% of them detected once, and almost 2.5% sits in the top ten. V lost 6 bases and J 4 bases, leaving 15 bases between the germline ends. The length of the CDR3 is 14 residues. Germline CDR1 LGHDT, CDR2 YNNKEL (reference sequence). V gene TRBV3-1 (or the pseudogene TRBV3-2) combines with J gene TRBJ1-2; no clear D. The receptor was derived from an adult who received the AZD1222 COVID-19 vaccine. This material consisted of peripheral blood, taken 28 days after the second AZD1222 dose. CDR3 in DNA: TGTGCCAGCAGGCTGTCCGGTCCCGGCTATGGCTACACCTTC. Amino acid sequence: CASRLSGPGYGYTF.